This is a list of T cell receptor beta chains from one sample in a study of T-cell memory formation after mild COVID-19. One entry per CDR3 protein results from TCRdb running MiXCR on the 5' RACE reads. The sample shows about 280,000 distinct CDR3 sequences, approximately 8% of them seen only once. The sequencing sample was made of PBMCs or a T cell subset sorted from them (not recorded which). These receptors were collected from a man younger than 30 who had mild COVID-19 (a few samples of this study predate the infection). Cell type and time point are not known. CDR3s include the opening cysteine and the closing phenylalanine or tryptophan. The D gene is left open where the match is weak. Clone sizes are given selectively: once, few, many, or a class where the clone is expanded.

j_call: TRBJ2-5; clone_size: NA; d_call: NA; v_call: TRBV20-1; cdr3_nt: TGCAGTGCTAGAGAGTGGGGCGGGCGACAGACCCAGTACTTC; cdr3_aa: CSAREWGGRQTQYF
j_call: TRBJ1-4; clone_size: NA; d_call: NA; v_call: TRBV18; cdr3_nt: TGTGCCAGCCCAAGAAGGCTCGCCCGGGTAAATCGAACTAATGAAAAACTGTTTTTT; cdr3_aa: CASPRRLARVNRTNEKLFF
j_call: TRBJ1-2; clone_size: many; d_call: NA; v_call: TRBV7-2; cdr3_nt: TGTGCCAGCAGCTTAGCGGGGGCGATTGGCTACACCTTC; cdr3_aa: CASSLAGAIGYTF
j_call: TRBJ1-4; clone_size: few; d_call: NA; v_call: TRBV19; cdr3_nt: TGTGCCAGTACGGCTCGGGATGAAAAACTGTTTTTT; cdr3_aa: CASTARDEKLFF
j_call: TRBJ2-7; clone_size: few; d_call: NA; v_call: TRBV7-2; cdr3_nt: TGTGCCAGCAGCTTATTTCGCCCCTGGAGCTCCTACGAGCAGTACTTC; cdr3_aa: CASSLFRPWSSYEQYF
j_call: TRBJ2-3; clone_size: few; d_call: TRBD2; v_call: TRBV11-2; cdr3_nt: TGTGCCAGCAGCCCACGGACTAGCCCAGATACGCAGTATTTT; cdr3_aa: CASSPRTSPDTQYF
j_call: TRBJ1-5; clone_size: few; d_call: NA; v_call: TRBV7-2; cdr3_nt: TGTGCCAGCAGCTCATCACCGGGTGCTAATCAGCCCCAGCATTTT; cdr3_aa: CASSSSPGANQPQHF
j_call: TRBJ1-2; clone_size: NA; d_call: NA; v_call: TRBV7-6; cdr3_nt: TGTGCCAGCAGCCGGTCGGCGGGGCGCGATGGCTACACCTTC; cdr3_aa: CASSRSAGRDGYTF
j_call: TRBJ2-5; clone_size: many; d_call: NA; v_call: TRBV6-2/TRBV6-3; cdr3_nt: TGTGCCAGCCTCGGCGGGTTGACCCAGTACTTC; cdr3_aa: CASLGGLTQYF
j_call: TRBJ1-5; clone_size: few; d_call: TRBD1; v_call: TRBV7-2; cdr3_nt: TGTGCCAGCAGCTGGGACAGTTCCCAGCCCCAGCATTTT; cdr3_aa: CASSWDSSQPQHF
j_call: TRBJ2-6; clone_size: NA; d_call: NA; v_call: TRBV2; cdr3_nt: TGTGCCACCCCCGACAGGCCCCTCTCTGGGGCCAACGTCCTGACTTTC; cdr3_aa: CATPDRPLSGANVLTF
j_call: TRBJ1-1; clone_size: NA; d_call: NA; v_call: TRBV12-3/TRBV12-4; cdr3_nt: TGTGCCAGCAGTTTTCCTCCGAGACAGGCTGGGTGGGTAATGAACACTGAAGCTTTCTTT; cdr3_aa: CASSFPPRQAGWVMNTEAFF
j_call: TRBJ2-3; clone_size: many; d_call: NA; v_call: TRBV7-2; cdr3_nt: TGTGCCAGCAGCTTGAGGAGGGGTAGCGTACATACGCAGTATTTT; cdr3_aa: CASSLRRGSVHTQYF
j_call: TRBJ2-1; clone_size: NA; d_call: NA; v_call: TRBV5-1; cdr3_nt: TGCGCCAGCAGCCCGGACTACCCTTCTGACTCCCACAATGAGCAGTTCTTC; cdr3_aa: CASSPDYPSDSHNEQFF
j_call: TRBJ1-1; clone_size: many; d_call: NA; v_call: TRBV10-3; cdr3_nt: TGTGCCATCAGTGAGTCGACACAAGCTTTCTTT; cdr3_aa: CAISESTQAFF
j_call: TRBJ2-7; clone_size: NA; d_call: NA; v_call: TRBV20-1; cdr3_nt: TGCAGTGCTAGAAAAAGGGGGGACGAGCAGTACTTC; cdr3_aa: CSARKRGDEQYF
j_call: TRBJ2-1; clone_size: NA; d_call: NA; v_call: TRBV7-3; cdr3_nt: TGTGCCAGCAGCCTAACTTCAGCAGGGACCGAGCAGTTCTTC; cdr3_aa: CASSLTSAGTEQFF
j_call: TRBJ2-1; clone_size: few; d_call: NA; v_call: TRBV11-2; cdr3_nt: TGTGCCAGCAGTCCTTCCGGACAGGGAAGGGACTACACCCACAATGAGCAGCTCTTC; cdr3_aa: CASSPSGQGRDYTHNEQLF
j_call: TRBJ2-3; clone_size: few; d_call: TRBD2; v_call: TRBV2; cdr3_nt: TGTGCCAGCAGTGAAGGTGGGGGGGCGCAGTATTTT; cdr3_aa: CASSEGGGAQYF
j_call: TRBJ1-5; clone_size: few; d_call: TRBD1; v_call: TRBV20-1; cdr3_nt: TGCAGTGCTCCGGACAGGATGGGCAATCAGCCCCAGCATTTT; cdr3_aa: CSAPDRMGNQPQHF
j_call: TRBJ1-2; clone_size: few; d_call: NA; v_call: TRBV29-1; cdr3_nt: TGCAGCGTTGAAGGCGAGGGAGGGCCCCGTCGGTATGGCTACACCTTC; cdr3_aa: CSVEGEGGPRRYGYTF
j_call: TRBJ1-6; clone_size: many; d_call: NA; v_call: TRBV7-2; cdr3_nt: TGTGCCAGCAGCTTCGGACAGTATTCACCCCTCCACTTT; cdr3_aa: CASSFGQYSPLHF
j_call: TRBJ1-4; clone_size: few; d_call: TRBD1; v_call: TRBV5-4; cdr3_nt: TGTGCCAGCAGCTCCCGGGACAGGGACGAAAAACTGTTTTTT; cdr3_aa: CASSSRDRDEKLFF
j_call: TRBJ2-5; clone_size: few; d_call: NA; v_call: TRBV4-1; cdr3_nt: TGCGCCAGCAGCCAAGAGGCCAACCAACAGACCCAGTACTTC; cdr3_aa: CASSQEANQQTQYF
j_call: TRBJ1-3; clone_size: many; d_call: NA; v_call: TRBV5-1; cdr3_nt: TGCGCCAGCAGCCCGTATTCGTCTGGAAACACCATATATTTT; cdr3_aa: CASSPYSSGNTIYF
j_call: TRBJ2-5; clone_size: many; d_call: TRBD2; v_call: TRBV12-3/TRBV12-4; cdr3_nt: TGTGCCAGCAGTCCCTTGGCGGGGGGGTTGGGGACCCAGTACTTC; cdr3_aa: CASSPLAGGLGTQYF
j_call: TRBJ1-3; clone_size: few; d_call: NA; v_call: TRBV11-2; cdr3_nt: TGTGCCAGCAGCTTCAAGGCCAGGGTATCTGGAAACACCATATATTTT; cdr3_aa: CASSFKARVSGNTIYF
j_call: TRBJ2-3; clone_size: NA; d_call: TRBD1; v_call: TRBV20-1; cdr3_nt: TGCAGTGCTAGAGATACTGACAGGGATACAGATACGCAGTATTTT; cdr3_aa: CSARDTDRDTDTQYF
j_call: TRBJ1-2; clone_size: NA; d_call: NA; v_call: TRBV7-2; cdr3_nt: TGTGCCAGCAGTTCACCTATGGGACGTAGAGGCCTCAACTATGGCTACACCTTC; cdr3_aa: CASSSPMGRRGLNYGYTF
j_call: TRBJ1-2; clone_size: many; d_call: NA; v_call: TRBV4-3; cdr3_nt: TGCGCCAGCAGCCAAACAGGTTCCGGCTATGGCTACACCTTC; cdr3_aa: CASSQTGSGYGYTF
j_call: TRBJ2-7; clone_size: NA; d_call: NA; v_call: TRBV6-2/TRBV6-3; cdr3_nt: TGTGCCAGCAGTTCTTCACAGGGACTCAGCGAGCAGTACTTC; cdr3_aa: CASSSSQGLSEQYF
j_call: TRBJ1-2; clone_size: NA; d_call: NA; v_call: TRBV29-1; cdr3_nt: TGCAGCGTTACAGGGTATAACTATGGCTACACCTTC; cdr3_aa: CSVTGYNYGYTF
j_call: TRBJ2-1; clone_size: few; d_call: NA; v_call: TRBV7-9; cdr3_nt: TGTGCCAGCACCCCGACGCTCAGCCCGGCGAATGAGCAGTTCTTC; cdr3_aa: CASTPTLSPANEQFF
j_call: TRBJ2-7; clone_size: NA; d_call: NA; v_call: TRBV5-1; cdr3_nt: TGCGCCAGCAGCGTAGCGGCTAGAATGGACGAGCAGTACTTC; cdr3_aa: CASSVAARMDEQYF
j_call: TRBJ1-2; clone_size: few; d_call: NA; v_call: TRBV4-1; cdr3_nt: TGCGCCAGCAGCCAAAATCTCCGAGGCTACACCTTC; cdr3_aa: CASSQNLRGYTF
j_call: TRBJ2-3; clone_size: few; d_call: NA; v_call: TRBV9; cdr3_nt: TGTGCCAGCAGCGTAGGGTTCAGCACAGATACGCAGTATTTT; cdr3_aa: CASSVGFSTDTQYF
j_call: TRBJ2-5; clone_size: once; d_call: TRBD2; v_call: TRBV10-3; cdr3_nt: TGTGCCATCAGTGGTGGACTAGGCTGGGAGGAGACCCAGTGCTTC; cdr3_aa: CAISGGLGWEETQCF
j_call: TRBJ2-7; clone_size: few; d_call: NA; v_call: TRBV5-1; cdr3_nt: TGCGCCAGCAGCTTCCGCAGTGCCTACGAGCAGTACTTC; cdr3_aa: CASSFRSAYEQYF
j_call: TRBJ2-1; clone_size: few; d_call: TRBD2; v_call: TRBV20-1; cdr3_nt: TGCAGTGCAGGCCCTCTAGCGGGGGACTACAATGAGCAGTTCTTC; cdr3_aa: CSAGPLAGDYNEQFF
j_call: TRBJ2-2; clone_size: many; d_call: NA; v_call: TRBV9; cdr3_nt: TGTGCCAGCAGCGTAGATTGGACACCGAACACCGGGGAGCTGTTTTTT; cdr3_aa: CASSVDWTPNTGELFF
j_call: TRBJ2-2; clone_size: NA; d_call: NA; v_call: TRBV5-4; cdr3_nt: TGTGCCAGCAGCGGGGGTCCTGCCGGGGAGCTGTTTTTT; cdr3_aa: CASSGGPAGELFF
j_call: TRBJ1-2; clone_size: NA; d_call: NA; v_call: TRBV12-3/TRBV12-4; cdr3_nt: TGTGCCAGCAGTTCCTCTTGGATTTCTAACTATGGCTACACCTTC; cdr3_aa: CASSSSWISNYGYTF
j_call: TRBJ2-3; clone_size: NA; d_call: NA; v_call: TRBV12-3/TRBV12-4; cdr3_nt: TGTGCCAGCAAGCGGGGACAGCTCCTTTTTAGGGGCCCTCAAACCTCTAGCACAGATACGCAGTATTTT; cdr3_aa: CASKRGQLLFRGPQTSSTDTQYF
j_call: TRBJ1-2; clone_size: NA; d_call: NA; v_call: TRBV6-6; cdr3_nt: TGTGCCAGCAGTTACAGGACGGGGGAGCGGGGACTCTATGGCTACACCTTC; cdr3_aa: CASSYRTGERGLYGYTF
j_call: TRBJ1-1; clone_size: many; d_call: NA; v_call: TRBV7-2; cdr3_nt: TGTGCCAGCAGTTCTCATCAAGGGGGGACTGAAGCTTTCTTT; cdr3_aa: CASSSHQGGTEAFF
j_call: TRBJ2-1; clone_size: NA; d_call: NA; v_call: TRBV7-3; cdr3_nt: TGTGCCAGCAGCCCGACACCCCTCCTGCAGGGTCATAATGAGCAGTTCTTC; cdr3_aa: CASSPTPLLQGHNEQFF
j_call: TRBJ2-7; clone_size: NA; d_call: TRBD2; v_call: TRBV6-6; cdr3_nt: TGTGCCAGCACTGGGGGGGTCTACGAGCAGTACTTC; cdr3_aa: CASTGGVYEQYF
j_call: TRBJ2-6; clone_size: NA; d_call: NA; v_call: TRBV12-3/TRBV12-4; cdr3_nt: TGTGCCAGCAGACTAGAGGCTGGGGCCAACGTCCTGACTTTC; cdr3_aa: CASRLEAGANVLTF
j_call: TRBJ2-2; clone_size: few; d_call: NA; v_call: TRBV7-2; cdr3_nt: TGTGCCAGCAGCTTAGTCTGGGGGAGCACCGGGGAGCTGTTTTTT; cdr3_aa: CASSLVWGSTGELFF
j_call: TRBJ2-7; clone_size: NA; d_call: NA; v_call: TRBV24-1; cdr3_nt: TGTGCCACCAGTGATCTCCGTGTGGCAGAGCCGGCTCCCTACGAGCAGTACTTC; cdr3_aa: CATSDLRVAEPAPYEQYF
j_call: TRBJ2-3; clone_size: many; d_call: TRBD2; v_call: TRBV20-1; cdr3_nt: TGCAGTGCTTCAAATGCGGGGGGATCCTGGGATACGCAGTATTTT; cdr3_aa: CSASNAGGSWDTQYF
j_call: TRBJ2-4; clone_size: NA; d_call: TRBD1; v_call: TRBV7-9; cdr3_nt: TGTGCCAGCAGCTTATCGACAGGGAAATCAGCCAAAAACATTCAGTACTTC; cdr3_aa: CASSLSTGKSAKNIQYF
j_call: TRBJ2-5; clone_size: few; d_call: NA; v_call: TRBV7-2; cdr3_nt: TGTGCCAGCAGACCCCTCGGGGGGCAAGGAGAGACCCAGTACTTC; cdr3_aa: CASRPLGGQGETQYF
j_call: TRBJ2-2; clone_size: NA; d_call: TRBD1; v_call: TRBV10-3; cdr3_nt: TGTGCCATCAGTGAGTCGTCAGGGGGCGCGAACACCGGGGAGCTGTTTTTT; cdr3_aa: CAISESSGGANTGELFF
j_call: TRBJ2-3; clone_size: few; d_call: NA; v_call: TRBV12-3/TRBV12-4; cdr3_nt: TGTGCCAGCAGTTCCGCCCCAGGGGTCAACGATACGCAGTATTTT; cdr3_aa: CASSSAPGVNDTQYF
j_call: TRBJ1-2; clone_size: many; d_call: NA; v_call: TRBV4-1; cdr3_nt: TGCGCCAGCAGCCACGGCGGACCTGTAGGCTACACCTTC; cdr3_aa: CASSHGGPVGYTF
j_call: TRBJ1-6; clone_size: few; d_call: NA; v_call: TRBV7-3; cdr3_nt: TGTGCCAGCAGCCTCACTGTGTCGAACAATTCACCCCTCCACTTT; cdr3_aa: CASSLTVSNNSPLHF